Listed below are T cell receptor beta chains from one sample, sequenced in a study of T-cell reconstitution after alpha-beta-depleted transplantation in children. MiXCR was run by TCRdb on the PCR reads, yielding one entry per CDR3 protein. This sample yields roughly 590,000 distinct CDR3 sequences, of which over 15% are seen a single time; 1.1% belongs to the top ten. The source was PBMCs from the stem cell graft donor, collected from the stem cell graft. The receptor set was obtained from a human donor who donated a stem cell graft to a child with acute myeloid leukemia. Each CDR3 is given with its conserved first and last residue.

>TRBV20-1
CSASRGDLSYNEQFF
>TRBV20-1
CSANVDYTF
>TRBV7-3
CASSLGPPKGKNEQFF
>TRBV13
CASSSTNRGFEQYF
>TRBV5-1
CASSVAGTTQYF
>TRBV5-1
CASSLPGQDTQYF
>TRBV20-1
CSARDPKVAGAYNEQFF
>TRBV5-1
CASSSGTGYTF
>TRBV5-6
CASRLARANEQFF
>TRBV15
CATSRGSGTRNEQFF
>TRBV5-1
CASSLTRTGGLYEQYF
>TRBV29-1
CSVARENTGELFF
>TRBV5-1
CASSLVTGGPQETQYF
>TRBV5-1
CASSVRGATVEETQYF
>TRBV10-3
CAILDRETGELFF
>TRBV12-3/TRBV12-4
CASTDNSHTEAFF
>TRBV12-5
CASGLGGQGEVDEQFF
>TRBV5-6
CASRSRGQGIYEQYF
>TRBV5-1
CASSEGGRGYTEAFF
>TRBV20-1
CSADRGRAPQHF
>TRBV7-6
CASSRGTGGTQYF
>TRBV20-1
CSASPGELFF
>TRBV5-1
CASSLDPPSGGSGWNEQFF
>TRBV30
CAWSATWAEQYF
>TRBV20-1
CSARGGPGNIQYF
>TRBV28
CASRPGLAVDTQYF
>TRBV20-1
CSATGPGGGRETQYF
>TRBV12-3/TRBV12-4
CASSSWVRAINYEQYF
>TRBV7-2
CASSPGRTRGNTIYF
>TRBV20-1
CSARMGPDNSPLHF
>TRBV5-6
CASSGQTGSNSPLHF
>TRBV29-1
CSGRGDEQFF
>TRBV6-1
CASSDRELSNQPQHF
>TRBV7-9
CASSSPGTILGEAFF
>TRBV6-2/TRBV6-3
CASSFIDSYQETQYF
>TRBV12-3/TRBV12-4
CASSLGLAGVETQYF
>TRBV27
CASSFGRGTNEQFF
>TRBV20-1
CSARSGLSPSDTQYF
>TRBV12-3/TRBV12-4
CASTPRDGSNQPQHF
>TRBV5-5
CASSHGPPEETQYF
>TRBV7-2
CASTPRRGTGELFF
>TRBV12-3/TRBV12-4
CASSPPGPGTEAFF
>TRBV20-1
CSARDTGSNQPQHF
>TRBV27
CASSLEHRFSPLHF
>TRBV11-2
CASSSNGGADTQYF
>TRBV5-1
CASKPEAGRRIPNNEQFF
>TRBV5-1
CASSLGTGGYNEQFF
>TRBV6-2/TRBV6-3
CASSYRQDSNQPQHF
>TRBV7-2
CASSLGGTTGELFF
>TRBV29-1
CSVGQGSRGNTEAFF
>TRBV7-2
CASSLKGGNNQPQHF
>TRBV5-1
CASSLLGRQVASGTQYF
>TRBV5-1
CASFGGQGNTEAFF
>TRBV5-6
CASSFFDGLDSGANVLTF
>TRBV24-1
CATSDSAGPYQETQYF